The 31 T cell receptor beta chains in this list originate from one sample, sequenced in a study of shared clonotypes between healthy human individuals. Method: immunoSEQ multiplex PCR; TCRdb's copy keeps in-frame clones and lacks some. The profile shows 950,000 to 1,200,000 clones, 60% to 80% of them singletons. Sample: memory CD4+ T cells from PBMCs. Noted subset: CD45RA-negative fraction. Source of these receptors: a man aged 18 to 29 in good health. Some clones in this sample may be carry-over from other donors' samples.

The chain is built from TRBV6-6 and TRBJ1-5; D is uncertain. V lost 4 bases to trimming and J lost 0 bases, with 4 bases between them. Germline-derived CDR1 and CDR2 are MNHNY and SVGAGI (reference sequence). This CDR3 is 13 amino acids long. CDR3 sequence reads: CASSLNSNQPQHF. CDR3 in DNA: TGTGCCAGCAGTTTGAATAGCAATCAGCCCCAGCATTTT.

This chain uses TRBV7-2 with TRBJ2-7; tentative D call: TRBD2 (6 bases). CDR3 length equals 13 residues. Germline V lookup: CDR1 SGHTA, CDR2 FQGNSA. Trimming took off 1 base at V and 5 bases at J, with 9 bases between the two ends. The CDR3 reads CASSLEGGNEQYF. The CDR3 region has the DNA TGTGCCAGCAGCTTAGAGGGCGGGAACGAGCAGTACTTC.

This clone has just one count. This chain connects TRBV9 to TRBJ2-3; D not resolved. Germline V gene data show CDR1 as SGDLS and CDR2 as YYNGEE. The CDR3 has 14 residues. The ends were cut back, 0 bases at V and 3 bases at J, with 8 bases in the middle. The CDR3 DNA sequence: TGTGCCAGCAGCGTAGATGCAGAGACAGATACGCAGTATTTT. Translated: CASSVDAETDTQYF.

The V gene is TRBV25-1, the J gene TRBJ2-5; the match to TRBD2 covers 8 bases. The CDR3 contains 16 residues. V was pared by 2 bases and J by 2 bases, with 7 bases of the junction left unmatched. Germline-derived CDR1 and CDR2 are MGHDK and SYGVNS. The CDR3 DNA is TGTGCCAGCAGTGAAGGAGCCGGGAGGGAACAAGAGACCCAGTACTTC. Residues: CASSEGAGREQETQYF.

A note on this clone: Relative to the germline gene, one junction end is altered; a read error may explain this. The sample has other DNA sequences that encode this CDR3 too. The chain joins TRBV4-1 to TRBJ1-5; 12 bases are a match to TRBD1. This CDR3 is built from 18 residues. Germline values: CDR1 MGHRA, CDR2 YSYEKL. The CDR3 coding sequence is TGCGCCAGCAGCCTAGGGACAGGGGGCCCATATAGCAATCAGCCCCAGCACTTT. Protein: CASSLGTGGPYSNQPQHF.

The chain combines TRBV18 with TRBJ2-3; D is perhaps TRBD1 (6 bases). Per germline, CDR1 KGHSH and CDR2 LQKENI. The CDR3 runs 16 residues. The V and J ends lost 3 bases and 1 base respectively, with 14 bases between them. CDR3 sequence reads: CASSPPRQEGTDTQYF. In DNA form, the CDR3 reads TGTGCCAGCTCACCCCCTAGACAGGAGGGCACAGATACGCAGTATTTT. Combining the CDR3 with reference TRBV18 and TRBJ2-3 gives the whole variable domain NAGVMQNPRHLVRRRGQEARLRCSPMKGHSHVYWYRQLPEEGLKFMVYLQKENIIDESGMPKERFSAEFPKEGPSILRIQQVVRGDSAAYFCASSPPRQEGTDTQYFGPGTRLTVL.

V and J are TRBV5-1 and TRBJ2-7; 11 nucleotides align to TRBD1. This CDR3 contains 15 residues. Germline lookup yields CDR1 SGHRS and CDR2 YFSETQ. V dropped 4 bases and J dropped 3; count of bases not matched to a gene: 6. CDR3 nucleotides: TGCGCCAGCAGCACTGGTGGGACAGGGGGCTACGAGCAGTACTTC. As protein: CASSTGGTGGYEQYF.

The chain recombines TRBV11-2 with TRBJ1-3, with 7 bases that match TRBD1. V lost 5 bases and J lost 2; bases outside the gene matches: 6. This CDR3 region has 15 residues. From germline, CDR1 is SGHAT and CDR2 FQNNGV. The CDR3 reads CASSPLTGTGNTIYF. CDR3 sequence (DNA): TGTGCCAGCAGCCCCTTGACAGGGACTGGAAACACCATATATTTT.

The rearrangement joins TRBV7-8 to TRBJ2-7, with D tentatively TRBD1 (6 bases). Trimming left V 5 bases short and J 1 base short, with 15 bases between. The CDR3 has 15 amino acids. Germline V gives CDR1 SGHVS, CDR2 FQNEAQ. The CDR3 coding sequence is TGTGCCAGCAGCCGCAGTAGGGACACTTCCTACGAGCAGTACTTC. This translates into CASSRSRDTSYEQYF.

The rearrangement uses TRBV18 and TRBJ1-1, with 11 bases identical to TRBD1. The CDR3 has 15 amino acids. The junction had 5 bases not matched to a gene; V was cut back by 4 bases and J by 4 bases. CDR1 and CDR2 from the germline V gene are KGHSH and LQKENI. The CDR3 DNA reads TGTGCCAGCTCACTAGCCGGGACAGGGGGCACTGAAGCTTTCTTT. This translates into CASSLAGTGGTEAFF.

This chain connects TRBV27 to TRBJ1-4, with 10 bases lining up with TRBD1. The V gene's germline CDR1 is MNHEY and CDR2 SMNVEV (reference sequence). V lost 7 bases to trimming and J lost 0 bases; unmatched junction nucleotides: 17. The CDR3 is made up of 20 amino acids. The CDR3 DNA reads as TGTGCCAGCACCCCGAGATCGACAGGGGGCGTGATCGCAACTAATGAAAAACTGTTTTTT. Protein product: CASTPRSTGGVIATNEKLFF.

The J gene is TRBJ2-5, the V gene TRBV11-2; maybe TRBD2 (7 bases). Per germline, CDR1 SGHAT and CDR2 FQNNGV. This CDR3 is built from 15 residues. Between the trimmed V and J ends, which lost 0 bases and 5 bases, there was a span of 13 bases. The DNA of the CDR3 is TGTGCCAGCAGCTTAGAATCGGGGAGGGGGGAGACCCAGTACTTC. Amino acids: CASSLESGRGETQYF.

The V call is TRBV28, the J call TRBJ1-2; D unresolved. The germline CDR1 and CDR2 sequences are MDHEN and SYDVKM. V was trimmed by 3 bases and J by 8 bases, leaving 22 bases between them. The CDR3 has 16 amino acids. The CDR3 protein is CASSFPNTSPRWGYTF. CDR3 DNA sequence: TGTGCCAGCAGTTTCCCGAACACTTCCCCCAGGTGGGGCTACACCTTC.

The V gene is TRBV7-8, the J gene TRBJ2-7; 8 bases match TRBD1. The germline gives CDR1 SGHVS, CDR2 FQNEAQ. This CDR3 has 19 residues. The ends lost 4 bases at V and 6 bases at J; junction bases unmatched: 23. The CDR3 sequence: CASSSQKTIGPGGASEQYF. The CDR3 DNA reads as TGTGCCAGCAGCTCACAAAAGACAATAGGTCCAGGGGGCGCGTCCGAGCAGTACTTC.

In this sample, this clone turned up once. The rearrangement joins TRBV6-5 to TRBJ1-3, with D uncertain. V was trimmed by 0 bases and J by 0 bases, leaving 9 bases between them. Germline V CDR1 and CDR2: MNHEY, SVGAGI. This CDR3 spans 16 amino acids. The CDR3 DNA reads as TGTGCCAGCAGTTACTCGGGCACCTCCTCTGGAAACACCATATATTTT. It yields the protein CASSYSGTSSGNTIYF.

The chain combines TRBV19 with TRBJ1-3, with 8 bases identical to TRBD1. Germline trimming cut 6 bases from V and 2 bases from J; bases unmatched to any gene: 18. The CDR3 totals 19 residues. Germline CDR1 LNHDA, CDR2 SQIVND (reference sequence). The chain's CDR3 is CASRPRSGTGSLAGNTIYF. CDR3 in DNA: TGTGCCAGTAGGCCCCGCTCCGGGACAGGCAGCCTAGCTGGAAACACCATATATTTT.

This chain connects TRBV28 to TRBJ2-5, with 10 bases matching TRBD2. This CDR3 has 16 residues. J lost 5 bases, V lost 3 bases, and 9 bases had no gene match. Germline V gene data show CDR1 as MDHEN and CDR2 as SYDVKM. Here the CDR3 reads CASSLASGRDGETQYF. For the CDR3, the DNA is TGTGCCAGCAGTTTGGCAAGCGGGAGGGATGGGGAGACCCAGTACTTC.

The chain joins TRBV28 to TRBJ1-5, with 8 bases identical to TRBD1. Germline V gene lookup returns CDR1 MDHEN and CDR2 SYDVKM. The CDR3 totals 15 residues. The V segment lost 5 bases and the J segment 1 base; nucleotides outside the gene matches: 4. CDR3 in DNA: TGTGCCAGCAGTGACAGGGGCCTGAGCAATCAGCCCCAGCATTTT. Protein sequence: CASSDRGLSNQPQHF.

The CDR3 DNA is TGTGCCAGCAGCGCAATGTGGGGGAACACTGAAGCTTTCTTT. Its translation: CASSAMWGNTEAFF. The chain links TRBV7-2 to TRBJ1-1, with D unresolved. V was shortened by 5 bases and J by 1 base, with 11 bases between the two germline ends. The CDR3 sequence is 14 residues long. The germline V gene encodes CDR1 SGHTA and CDR2 FQGNSA. Looking up the rest from reference TRBV7-2 and TRBJ1-1 gives the full variable domain: GAGVSQSPSNKVTEKGKDVELRCDPISGHTALYWYRQSLGQGLEFLIYFQGNSAPDKSGLPSDRFSAERTGGSVSTLTIQRTQQEDSAVYLCASSAMWGNTEAFFGQGTRLTVV.

The gene calls are TRBV19 and TRBJ1-5; 8 positions match TRBD1. CDR1 LNHDA and CDR2 SQIVND come from the germline V gene (reference sequence). V was pared by 4 bases and J by 7 bases, with 12 bases of the junction left unmatched. The CDR3 totals 16 residues. DNA for the CDR3: TGTGCCAGTAGTACCTTACGTCAGGGGGCACGGCAGCCCCAGCATTTT. Encoded protein: CASSTLRQGARQPQHF.

This chain uses TRBV9 with TRBJ2-7, with unresolved D. The CDR3 spans 13 residues. CDR1 and CDR2 from the germline V gene are SGDLS and YYNGEE. Trimming stripped 5 bases from V and 5 bases from J, with 14 bases between. The CDR3 here is CASSREPVHEQYF. CDR3 DNA sequence: TGTGCCAGCAGTCGTGAGCCGGTCCACGAGCAGTACTTC.

This chain connects TRBV7-5 to TRBJ2-3; the table names TRBD2, a call not compared with the DNA. TRBV7-5 is annotated as a pseudogene. The CDR3 runs 17 residues. The DNA of the CDR3 is TGTGCCAGAAGCTTTATAGCGGCGACCCGGAGGGCAGATACGCAGTATTTT. Translated, it gives CARSFIAATRRADTQYF.

The chain links TRBV30 to TRBJ1-5; the match to TRBD1 covers 8 bases. After removal of 0 bases from V and 13 bases from J, the junction contained 5 bases not matched to a gene. Germline V CDR1 and CDR2: GTSNPN, SVGIG (reference sequence). This CDR3 has 12 residues. CDR3 sequence (DNA): TGTGCCTGGAGTGTACGGACAGGGTCGCAGCATTTT. Translating it yields CAWSVRTGSQHF.

The chain uses TRBV28 and TRBJ2-1; possibly TRBD1 for D (6 bases). This CDR3 contains 12 residues. Trimming shortened V by 7 bases and J by 11 bases, and 15 bases separated the two germline ends. The germline gives CDR1 MDHEN, CDR2 SYDVKM. The CDR3 DNA sequence: TGTGCCAGCACCACTTCAGGGGTTCAGCAGTTCTTC. Amino acids: CASTTSGVQQFF.

This clone was seen a few times. The rearrangement joins TRBV5-1 to TRBJ2-1; 9 bases fit TRBD2. The CDR3 consists of 15 residues. Germline CDR1 and CDR2: SGHRS and YFSETQ. V lost 4 bases to trimming and J lost 9 bases; unmatched junction nucleotides: 11. The CDR3 loop reads CASSEGTSSRGEQFF. The DNA for the CDR3 is TGCGCCAGCAGCGAGGGGACTAGCTCGCGGGGTGAGCAGTTCTTC.

Of note for this clone: This sample includes further DNA sequences coding for the same CDR3. The CDR3 loop is CASSVGRGDYGYTF. The CDR3 DNA sequence: TGTGCCAGCAGCGTAGGCCGGGGAGACTATGGCTACACCTTC. The chain employs TRBV9 and TRBJ1-2; D remains ambiguous. Trimming pared 0 bases from V and 3 bases from J, leaving 9 bases between. This CDR3 has 14 amino acids. The germline gives CDR1 SGDLS, CDR2 YYNGEE.

This clone was recorded a few times. Other DNA sequences in this specimen translate into the identical CDR3. The gene calls are TRBV5-1 and TRBJ1-5; no definite D call. CDR1 is SGHRS, CDR2 YFSETQ, per germline. The ends were cut back, 0 bases at V and 0 bases at J, with 4 bases in the middle. The CDR3 is 14 amino acids. This chain's CDR3 is CASSLGGSNQPQHF. The CDR3 region has the DNA TGCGCCAGCAGCTTGGGGGGTAGCAATCAGCCCCAGCATTTT.

The gene calls are TRBV11-2 and TRBJ1-3; D is possibly TRBD1 (5 bases). In germline, CDR1 is SGHAT, CDR2 FQNNGV. The CDR3 extends over 15 amino acids. Trimming shortened V by 5 bases and J by 3 bases, and 14 bases separated the two germline ends. As DNA, the CDR3 is TGTGCCAGCAGCCCCACGTGGGGCATTGGAAACACCATATATTTT. Translation: CASSPTWGIGNTIYF.

The chain carries TRBV7-6 and TRBJ1-1; D not resolved. This CDR3 region has 14 residues. The V and J ends lost 1 base and 7 bases respectively, with 13 bases between them. Germline CDR1 and CDR2: SGHVS and FNYEAQ. The CDR3 sequence is CASSLGPGRIEAFF. The CDR3 region has the DNA TGTGCCAGCAGCTTAGGGCCTGGACGGATTGAAGCTTTCTTT.

The rearrangement uses TRBV9 and TRBJ1-1, with D possibly being TRBD1 (6 bases). The CDR3 spans 13 residues. Germline-derived CDR1 and CDR2 are SGDLS and YYNGEE. Deletions cut 0 bases from V and 9 bases from J, with 12 bases between. The CDR3 region has the DNA TGTGCCAGCAGCGTAGTCTTTACAGGGCAAGCTTTCTTT. It translates to CASSVVFTGQAFF.

This sequence joins TRBV12-5 and TRBJ2-3; 10 bases line up with TRBD1. Trimming at V came to 6 bases and at J to 7 bases, leaving 4 bases not matched to a gene. Germline V lookup: CDR1 LGHNT, CDR2 FRNRAP. This CDR3 is 13 amino acids long. The CDR3 coding sequence is TGTGCTAGTGGGGTGACAGGGGGCTATACGCAGTATTTT. Translated: CASGVTGGYTQYF.